This T cell receptor beta chain is from a study of control samples from healthy donors and cancer patients. Germline CDR1 and CDR2: SGHVS and FQNEAQ. This CDR3 region has 16 residues. The V gene lost 6 bases and the J gene lost 1 base, with 18 bases spanning the gap. TCRdb's copy holds only in-frame clones and misses some; the assay was immunoSEQ multiplex PCR. The data show about 96,000 clones, with more than 85% seen just once and less than 10% held by the top ten. Sequenced material: blood. This TCR derives from a man aged 18 to 29 in good health. The chain combines TRBV7-8 with TRBJ1-1, with a weak D call TRBD1 (5 bases). The CDR3 loop is CASSAYAGGRNTEAFF. The CDR3 DNA sequence: TGTGCCAGCAGTGCCTATGCTGGGGGGAGGAACACTGAAGCTTTCTTT.